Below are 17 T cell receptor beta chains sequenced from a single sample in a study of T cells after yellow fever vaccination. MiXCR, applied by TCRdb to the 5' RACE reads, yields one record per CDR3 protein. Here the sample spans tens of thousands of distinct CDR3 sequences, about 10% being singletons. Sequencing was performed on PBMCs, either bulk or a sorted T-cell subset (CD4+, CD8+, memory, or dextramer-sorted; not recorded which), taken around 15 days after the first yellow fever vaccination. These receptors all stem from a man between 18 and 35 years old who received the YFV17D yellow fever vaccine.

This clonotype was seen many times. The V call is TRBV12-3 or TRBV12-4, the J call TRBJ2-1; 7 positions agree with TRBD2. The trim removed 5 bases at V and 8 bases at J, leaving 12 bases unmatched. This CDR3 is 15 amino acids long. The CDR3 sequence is CASSRRGGGMDEQFF. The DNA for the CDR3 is TGTGCCAGCAGTCGTAGGGGCGGGGGTATGGATGAGCAGTTCTTC.

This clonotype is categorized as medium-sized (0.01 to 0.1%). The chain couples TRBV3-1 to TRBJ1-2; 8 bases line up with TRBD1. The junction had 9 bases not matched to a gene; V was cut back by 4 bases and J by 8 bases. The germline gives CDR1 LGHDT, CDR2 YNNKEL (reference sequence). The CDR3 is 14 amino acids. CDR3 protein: CASSLNFAGGGYTF. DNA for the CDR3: TGTGCCAGCAGCCTTAATTTCGCAGGGGGCGGCTACACCTTC.

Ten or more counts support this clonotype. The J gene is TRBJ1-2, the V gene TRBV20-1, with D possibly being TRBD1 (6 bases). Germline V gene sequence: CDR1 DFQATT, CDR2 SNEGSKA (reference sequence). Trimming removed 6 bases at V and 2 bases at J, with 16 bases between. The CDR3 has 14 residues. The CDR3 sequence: CSAREGGRNYGYTF. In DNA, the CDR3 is TGCAGTGCCCGGGAGGGGGGTCGAAACTATGGCTACACCTTC.

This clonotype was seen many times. The CDR3 reads CASSNWGGWQETQYF. The CDR3 region has the DNA TGTGCCAGCAGCAACTGGGGTGGTTGGCAAGAGACCCAGTACTTC. The rearrangement joins TRBV12-3 or TRBV12-4 to TRBJ2-5, with D unresolved. The CDR3 is made up of 15 amino acids. The V gene lost 6 bases and the J gene lost 2 bases, with 16 bases spanning the gap.

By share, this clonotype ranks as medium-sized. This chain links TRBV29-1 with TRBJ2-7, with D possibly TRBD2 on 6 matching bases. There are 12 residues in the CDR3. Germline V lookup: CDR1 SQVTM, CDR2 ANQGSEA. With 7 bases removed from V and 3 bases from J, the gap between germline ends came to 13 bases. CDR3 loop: CSARNGGYEQYF. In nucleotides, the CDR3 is TGCAGCGCCCGCAACGGGGGCTACGAGCAGTACTTC.

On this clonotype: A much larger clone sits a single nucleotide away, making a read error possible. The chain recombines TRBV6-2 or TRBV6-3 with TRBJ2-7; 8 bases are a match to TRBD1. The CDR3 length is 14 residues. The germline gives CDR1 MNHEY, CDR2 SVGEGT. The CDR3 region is CSSSHLGQAYEQYF. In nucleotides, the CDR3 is TGTTCCAGCAGTCACCTGGGACAGGCCTACGAGCAGTACTTC.

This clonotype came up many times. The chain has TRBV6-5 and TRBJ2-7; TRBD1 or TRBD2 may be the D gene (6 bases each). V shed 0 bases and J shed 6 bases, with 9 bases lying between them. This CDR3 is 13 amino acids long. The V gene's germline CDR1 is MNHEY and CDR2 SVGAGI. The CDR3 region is CASSYSSGAEQYF. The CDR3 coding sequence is TGTGCCAGCAGTTACTCCTCGGGGGCCGAGCAGTACTTC.

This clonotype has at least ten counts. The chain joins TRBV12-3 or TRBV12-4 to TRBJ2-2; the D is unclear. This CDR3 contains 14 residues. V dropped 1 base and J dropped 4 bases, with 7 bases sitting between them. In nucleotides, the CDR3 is TGTGCCAGCAGTTTAGGTGCCAGCACCGGGGAGCTGTTTTTT. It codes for CASSLGASTGELFF.

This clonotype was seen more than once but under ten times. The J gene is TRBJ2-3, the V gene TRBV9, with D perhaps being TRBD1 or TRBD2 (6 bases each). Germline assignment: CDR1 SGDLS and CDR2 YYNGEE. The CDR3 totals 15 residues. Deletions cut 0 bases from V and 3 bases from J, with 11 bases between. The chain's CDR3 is CASSVAGAITDTQYF. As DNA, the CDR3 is TGTGCCAGCAGCGTAGCGGGGGCGATTACAGATACGCAGTATTTT.

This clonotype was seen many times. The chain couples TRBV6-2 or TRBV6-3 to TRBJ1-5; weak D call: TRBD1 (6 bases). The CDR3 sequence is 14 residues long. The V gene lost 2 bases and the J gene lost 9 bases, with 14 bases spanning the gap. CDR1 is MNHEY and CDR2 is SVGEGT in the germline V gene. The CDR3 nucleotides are TGTGCCAGCAGTTACGAGGGGGGGGGTCGGCCCCAGCATTTT. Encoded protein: CASSYEGGGRPQHF.

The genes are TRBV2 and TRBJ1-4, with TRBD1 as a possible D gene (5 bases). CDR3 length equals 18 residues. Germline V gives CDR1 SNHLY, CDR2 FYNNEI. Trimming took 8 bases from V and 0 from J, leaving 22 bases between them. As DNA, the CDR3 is TGTGCCAGCTGTTTCTCTTATGGGACGGGGACAACTAATGAAAAACTGTTTTTT. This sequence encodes CASCFSYGTGTTNEKLFF.

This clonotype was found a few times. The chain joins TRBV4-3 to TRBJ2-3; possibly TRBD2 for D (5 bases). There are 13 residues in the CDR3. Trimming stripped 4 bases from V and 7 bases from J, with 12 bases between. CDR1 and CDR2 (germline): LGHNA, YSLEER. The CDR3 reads CASSPTDSHTQYF. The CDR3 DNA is TGCGCCAGCAGCCCAACGGACTCCCATACGCAGTATTTT.

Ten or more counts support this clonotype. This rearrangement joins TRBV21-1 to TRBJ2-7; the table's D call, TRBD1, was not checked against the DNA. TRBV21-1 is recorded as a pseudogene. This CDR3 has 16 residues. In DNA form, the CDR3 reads TGTGCCAGCAGCATTGGGACAGGGAAGAGGTACTACGAGCAGTACTTC. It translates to CASSIGTGKRYYEQYF.

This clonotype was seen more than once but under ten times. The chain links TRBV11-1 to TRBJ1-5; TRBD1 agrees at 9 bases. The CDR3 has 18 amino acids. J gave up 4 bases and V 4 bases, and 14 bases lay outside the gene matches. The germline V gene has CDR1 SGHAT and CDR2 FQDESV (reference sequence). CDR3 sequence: CASSYYHVRTGVNQPQHF. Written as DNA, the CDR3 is TGTGCCAGCAGCTACTACCACGTAAGGACAGGGGTAAATCAGCCCCAGCATTTT.

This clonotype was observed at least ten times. The DNA for the CDR3 is TGTGCCATCAAGTCCGGGGCTCAGAATGGCTACACCTTC. Protein: CAIKSGAQNGYTF. The rearrangement joins TRBV10-3 to TRBJ1-2, with D perhaps matching TRBD1 (5 bases). CDR1 is ENHRY, CDR2 SYGVKD, per germline. V lost 7 bases, J lost 6 bases, and 15 bases lay in between. The CDR3 has 13 residues.

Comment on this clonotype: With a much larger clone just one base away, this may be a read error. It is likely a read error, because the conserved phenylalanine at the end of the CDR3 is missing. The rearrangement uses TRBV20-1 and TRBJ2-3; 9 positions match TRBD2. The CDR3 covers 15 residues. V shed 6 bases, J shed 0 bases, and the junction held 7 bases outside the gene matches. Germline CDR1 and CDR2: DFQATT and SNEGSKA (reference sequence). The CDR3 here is CSAPTTSGSTDTQYS. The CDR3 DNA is TGCAGTGCCCCGACTACTAGCGGGAGCACAGATACGCAGTATTCT.

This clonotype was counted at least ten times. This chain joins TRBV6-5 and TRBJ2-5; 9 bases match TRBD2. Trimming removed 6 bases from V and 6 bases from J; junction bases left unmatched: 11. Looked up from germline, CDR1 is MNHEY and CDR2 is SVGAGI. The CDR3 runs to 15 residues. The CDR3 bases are TGTGCCAGCAGCCCCGGGACTAGCTTGGGTCAGACCCAGTACTTC. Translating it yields CASSPGTSLGQTQYF.